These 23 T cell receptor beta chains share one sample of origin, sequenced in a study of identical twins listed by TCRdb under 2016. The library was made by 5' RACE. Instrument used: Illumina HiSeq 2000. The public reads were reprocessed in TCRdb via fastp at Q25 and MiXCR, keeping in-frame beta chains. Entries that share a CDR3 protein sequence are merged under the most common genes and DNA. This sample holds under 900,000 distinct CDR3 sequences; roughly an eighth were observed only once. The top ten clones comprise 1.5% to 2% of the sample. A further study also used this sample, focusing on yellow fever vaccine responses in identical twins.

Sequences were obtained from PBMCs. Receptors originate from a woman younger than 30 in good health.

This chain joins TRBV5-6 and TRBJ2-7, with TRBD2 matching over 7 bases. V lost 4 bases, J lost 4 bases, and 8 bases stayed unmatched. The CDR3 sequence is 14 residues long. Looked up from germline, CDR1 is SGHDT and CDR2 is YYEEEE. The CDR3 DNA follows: TGTGCCAGCAGCGCCGGCGGGAGTGTGTACGAGCAGTACTTC. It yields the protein CASSAGGSVYEQYF.

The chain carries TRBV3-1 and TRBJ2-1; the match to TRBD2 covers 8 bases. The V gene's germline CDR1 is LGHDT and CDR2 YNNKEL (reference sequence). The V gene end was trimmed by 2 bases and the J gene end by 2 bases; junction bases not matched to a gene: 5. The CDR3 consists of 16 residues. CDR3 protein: CASSQLLAETYNEQFF. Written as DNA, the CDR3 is TGTGCCAGCAGCCAATTACTAGCGGAGACCTACAATGAGCAGTTCTTC.

CDR3 sequence: CASRPEFNSPLHF. The CDR3 region has the DNA TGTGCCAGCAGGCCGGAGTTTAATTCACCCCTCCACTTT. The chain carries TRBV12-3 or TRBV12-4 and TRBJ1-6; D remains ambiguous. This CDR3 contains 13 residues. V lost 6 bases and J 6 bases, leaving 9 bases between the germline ends.

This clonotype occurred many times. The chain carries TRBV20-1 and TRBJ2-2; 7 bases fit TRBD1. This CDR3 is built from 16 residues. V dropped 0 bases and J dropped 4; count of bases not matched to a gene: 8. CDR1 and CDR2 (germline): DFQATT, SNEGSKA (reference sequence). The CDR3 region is CSARDSVTGPTGELFF. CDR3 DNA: TGCAGTGCTAGAGATTCAGTGACAGGGCCCACCGGGGAGCTGTTTTTT.

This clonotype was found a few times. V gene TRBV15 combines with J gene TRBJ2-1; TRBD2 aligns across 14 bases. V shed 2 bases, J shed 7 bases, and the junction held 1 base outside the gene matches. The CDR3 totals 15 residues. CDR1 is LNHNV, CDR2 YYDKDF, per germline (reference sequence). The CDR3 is CATSRRTSGGNEQFF. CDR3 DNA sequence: TGTGCCACCAGCAGAAGGACTAGCGGGGGGAATGAGCAGTTCTTC.

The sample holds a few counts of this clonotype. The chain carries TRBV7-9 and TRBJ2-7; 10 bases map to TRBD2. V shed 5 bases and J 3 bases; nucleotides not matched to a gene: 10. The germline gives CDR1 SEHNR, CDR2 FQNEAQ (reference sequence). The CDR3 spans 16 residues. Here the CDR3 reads CASSATTSGTVYEQYF. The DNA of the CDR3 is TGTGCCAGCAGCGCTACAACTAGCGGGACGGTCTACGAGCAGTACTTC.

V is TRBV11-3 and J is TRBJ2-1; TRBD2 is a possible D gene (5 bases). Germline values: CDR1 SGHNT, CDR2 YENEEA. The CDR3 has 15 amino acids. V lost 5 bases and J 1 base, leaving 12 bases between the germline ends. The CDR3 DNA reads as TGTGCCAGCAGCCGGGGAGTGGAGTCCTACAATGAGCAGTTCTTC. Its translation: CASSRGVESYNEQFF.

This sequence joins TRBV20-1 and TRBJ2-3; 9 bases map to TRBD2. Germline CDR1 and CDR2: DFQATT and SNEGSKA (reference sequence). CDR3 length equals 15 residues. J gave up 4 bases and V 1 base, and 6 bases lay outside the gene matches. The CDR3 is CSARGVAGVPDTQYF. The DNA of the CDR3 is TGCAGTGCTAGAGGGGTAGCGGGGGTACCAGATACGCAGTATTTT.

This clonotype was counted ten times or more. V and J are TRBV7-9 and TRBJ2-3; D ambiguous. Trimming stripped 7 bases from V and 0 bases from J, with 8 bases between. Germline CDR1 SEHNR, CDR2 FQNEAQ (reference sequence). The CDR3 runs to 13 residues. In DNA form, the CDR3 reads TGTGCCAGCAACCCTTCAAGCACAGATACGCAGTATTTT. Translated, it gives CASNPSSTDTQYF. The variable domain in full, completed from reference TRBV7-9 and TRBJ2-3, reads DTGVSQNPRHKITKRGQNVTFRCDPISEHNRLYWYRQTLGQGPEFLTYFQNEAQLEKSRLLSDRFSAERPKGSFSTLEIQRTEQGDSAMYLCASNPSSTDTQYFGPGTRLTVL.

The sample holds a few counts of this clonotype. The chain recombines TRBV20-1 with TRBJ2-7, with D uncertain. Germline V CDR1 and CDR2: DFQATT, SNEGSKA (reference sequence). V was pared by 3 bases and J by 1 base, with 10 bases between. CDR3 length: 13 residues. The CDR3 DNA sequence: TGCAGTGCTAGGGTGAAGTGGTCCTACGAGCAGTACGTC. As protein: CSARVKWSYEQYV.

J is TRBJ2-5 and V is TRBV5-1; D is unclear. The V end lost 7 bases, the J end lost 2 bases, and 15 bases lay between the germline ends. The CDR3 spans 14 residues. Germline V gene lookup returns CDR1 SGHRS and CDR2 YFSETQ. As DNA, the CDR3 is TGCGCCAGCGCCCCGCGTGGCGGACAAGAGACCCAGTACTTC. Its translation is CASAPRGGQETQYF. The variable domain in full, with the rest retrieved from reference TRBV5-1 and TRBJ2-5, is KAGVTQTPRYLIKTRGQQVTLSCSPISGHRSVSWYQQTPGQGLQFLFEYFSETQRNKGNFPGRFSGRQFSNSRSEMNVSTLELGDSALYLCASAPRGGQETQYFGPGTRLLVL.

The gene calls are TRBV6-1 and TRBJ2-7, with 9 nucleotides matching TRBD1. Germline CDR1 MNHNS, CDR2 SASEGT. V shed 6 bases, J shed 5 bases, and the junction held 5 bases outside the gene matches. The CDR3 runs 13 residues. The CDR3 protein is CASSPTGGNEQYV. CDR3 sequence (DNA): TGTGCCAGCAGCCCCACAGGGGGCAACGAGCAGTACGTC.

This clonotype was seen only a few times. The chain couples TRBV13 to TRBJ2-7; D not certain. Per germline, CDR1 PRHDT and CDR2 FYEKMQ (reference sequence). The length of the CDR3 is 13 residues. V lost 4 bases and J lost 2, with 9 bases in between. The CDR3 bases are TGTGCCAGCAGCTCGAACCCTGCCTACGAGCAGTACTTC. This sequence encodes CASSSNPAYEQYF.

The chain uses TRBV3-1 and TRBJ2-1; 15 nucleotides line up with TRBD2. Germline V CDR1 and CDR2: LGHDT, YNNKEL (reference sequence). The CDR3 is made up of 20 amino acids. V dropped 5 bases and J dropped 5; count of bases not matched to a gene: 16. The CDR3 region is CASSSLGLAGGPRTHNEQFF. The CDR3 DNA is TGTGCCAGCAGCAGCCTGGGACTAGCGGGAGGCCCCCGAACCCACAATGAGCAGTTCTTC.

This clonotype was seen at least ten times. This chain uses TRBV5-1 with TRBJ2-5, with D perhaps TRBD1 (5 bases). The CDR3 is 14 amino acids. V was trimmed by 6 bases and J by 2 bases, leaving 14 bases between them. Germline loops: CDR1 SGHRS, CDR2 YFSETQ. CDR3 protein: CASNIDSVQETQYF. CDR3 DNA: TGCGCCAGCAACATCGACAGCGTACAAGAGACCCAGTACTTC.

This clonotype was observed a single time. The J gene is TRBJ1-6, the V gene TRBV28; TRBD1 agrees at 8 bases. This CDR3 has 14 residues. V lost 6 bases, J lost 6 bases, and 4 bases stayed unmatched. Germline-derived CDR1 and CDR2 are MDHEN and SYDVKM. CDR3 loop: CASRADRGNSPLHF. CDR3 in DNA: TGTGCCAGCAGGGCCGACAGGGGTAATTCACCCCTCCACTTT.

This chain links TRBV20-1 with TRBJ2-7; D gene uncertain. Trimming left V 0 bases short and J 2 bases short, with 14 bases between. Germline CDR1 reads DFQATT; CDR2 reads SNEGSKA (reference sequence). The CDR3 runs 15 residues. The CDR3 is CSARDFRSETYEQYF. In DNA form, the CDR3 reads TGCAGTGCTAGAGATTTTAGGAGCGAGACCTACGAGCAGTACTTC.

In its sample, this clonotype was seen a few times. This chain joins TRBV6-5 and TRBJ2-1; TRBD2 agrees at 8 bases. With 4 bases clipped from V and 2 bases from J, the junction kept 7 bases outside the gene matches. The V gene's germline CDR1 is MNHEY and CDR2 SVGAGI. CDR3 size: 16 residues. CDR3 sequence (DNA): TGTGCCAGCAGTTCAATAGCGGGGTGGACCTACAATGAGCAGTTCTTC. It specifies CASSSIAGWTYNEQFF.

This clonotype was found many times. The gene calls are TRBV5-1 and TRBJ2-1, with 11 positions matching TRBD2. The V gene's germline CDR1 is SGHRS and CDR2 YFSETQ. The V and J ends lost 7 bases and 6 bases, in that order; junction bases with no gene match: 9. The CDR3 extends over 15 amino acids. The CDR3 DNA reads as TGCGCCAGCGGGCCCGTAGCGGGAGGGCTCAATGAGCAGTTCTTC. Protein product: CASGPVAGGLNEQFF.

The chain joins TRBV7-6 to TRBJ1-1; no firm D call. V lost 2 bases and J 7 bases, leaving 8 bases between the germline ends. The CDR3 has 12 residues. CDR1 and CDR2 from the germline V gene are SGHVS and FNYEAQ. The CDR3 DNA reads TGTGCCAGCAGCTTAAATCGCGGTGAAGCTTTCTTT. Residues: CASSLNRGEAFF.

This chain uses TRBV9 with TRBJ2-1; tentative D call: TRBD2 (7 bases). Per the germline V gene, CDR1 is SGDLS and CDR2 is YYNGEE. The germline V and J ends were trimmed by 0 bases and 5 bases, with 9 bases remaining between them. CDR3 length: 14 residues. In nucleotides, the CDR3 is TGTGCCAGCAGCGTAGAGGGGGGGAACAATGAGCAGTTCTTC. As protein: CASSVEGGNNEQFF.

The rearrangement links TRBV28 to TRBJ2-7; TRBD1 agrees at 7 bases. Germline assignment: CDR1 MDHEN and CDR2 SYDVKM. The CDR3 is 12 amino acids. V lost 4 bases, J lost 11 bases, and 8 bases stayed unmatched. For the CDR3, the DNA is TGTGCCAGCAGTTCCCTCGGACAGGAGGAGTACGTC. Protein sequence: CASSSLGQEEYV.

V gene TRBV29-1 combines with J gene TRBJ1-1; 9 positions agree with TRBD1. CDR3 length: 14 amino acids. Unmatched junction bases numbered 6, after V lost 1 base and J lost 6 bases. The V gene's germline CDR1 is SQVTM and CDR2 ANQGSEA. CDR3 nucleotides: TGCAGCGTTGAAGCGGGGACAGGGCGGGCTGAAGCTTTCTTT. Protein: CSVEAGTGRAEAFF.